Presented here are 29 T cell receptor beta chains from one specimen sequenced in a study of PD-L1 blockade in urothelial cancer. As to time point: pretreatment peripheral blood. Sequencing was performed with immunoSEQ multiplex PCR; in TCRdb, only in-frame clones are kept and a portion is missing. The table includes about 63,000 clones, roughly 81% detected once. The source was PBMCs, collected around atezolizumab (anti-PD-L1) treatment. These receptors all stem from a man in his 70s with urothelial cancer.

This CDR3 is CASSPAGTSGGYLPDTQYF. CDR3 coding DNA: TGTGCCAGCAGCCCAGCGGGAACTAGCGGGGGGTATCTGCCAGATACGCAGTATTTT. The V gene is TRBV7-3, the J gene TRBJ2-3, with 12 nucleotides matching TRBD2. The CDR3 has 19 residues. Germline-derived CDR1 and CDR2 are SGHTA and FQGTGA. The junction had 16 bases not matched to a gene; V was cut back by 5 bases and J by 4 bases.

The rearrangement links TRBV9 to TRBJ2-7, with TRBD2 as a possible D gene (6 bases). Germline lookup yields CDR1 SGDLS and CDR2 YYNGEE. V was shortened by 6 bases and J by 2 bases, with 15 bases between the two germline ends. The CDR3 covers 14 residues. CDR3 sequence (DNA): TGTGCCAGCACCACGGGGGATACCACCTACGAGCAGTACTTC. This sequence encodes CASTTGDTTYEQYF.

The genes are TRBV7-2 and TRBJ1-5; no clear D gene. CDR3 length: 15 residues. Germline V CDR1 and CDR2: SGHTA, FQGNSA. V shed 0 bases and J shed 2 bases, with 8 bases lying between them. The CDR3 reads CASSLAAVGNQPQHF. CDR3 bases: TGTGCCAGCAGCTTAGCGGCCGTTGGCAATCAGCCCCAGCATTTT.

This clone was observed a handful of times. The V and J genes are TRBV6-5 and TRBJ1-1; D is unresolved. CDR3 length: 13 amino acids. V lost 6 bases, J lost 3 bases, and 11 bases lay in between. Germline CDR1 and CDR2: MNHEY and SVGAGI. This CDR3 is CASRRGMDTEAFF. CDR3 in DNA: TGTGCCAGCAGGCGCGGTATGGACACTGAAGCTTTCTTT.

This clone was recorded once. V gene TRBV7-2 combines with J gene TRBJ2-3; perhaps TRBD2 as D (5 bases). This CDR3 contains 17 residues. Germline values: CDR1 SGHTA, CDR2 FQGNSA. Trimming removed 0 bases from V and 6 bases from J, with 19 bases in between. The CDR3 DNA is TGTGCCAGCAGCTTAGCCGGCGGAGGCTCCCGTAGGGATACGCAGTATTTT. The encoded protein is CASSLAGGGSRRDTQYF.

CDR3 nucleotides: TGTGCCAGCAGTCCCCGGACAGGGAGGGGGACCGAGCAGTACTTC. Translation gives CASSPRTGRGTEQYF. The chain employs TRBV28 and TRBJ2-7, with D possibly TRBD1 on 8 matching bases. With 5 bases removed from V and 6 bases from J, the gap between germline ends came to 20 bases. This CDR3 comprises 15 residues. Germline V lookup: CDR1 MDHEN, CDR2 SYDVKM.

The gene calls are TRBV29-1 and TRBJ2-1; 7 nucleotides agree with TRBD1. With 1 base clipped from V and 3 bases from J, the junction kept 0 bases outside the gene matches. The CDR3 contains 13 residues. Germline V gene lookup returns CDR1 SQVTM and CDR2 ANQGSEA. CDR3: CSVEGDSYNEQFF. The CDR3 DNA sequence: TGCAGCGTTGAAGGGGACAGCTACAATGAGCAGTTCTTC.

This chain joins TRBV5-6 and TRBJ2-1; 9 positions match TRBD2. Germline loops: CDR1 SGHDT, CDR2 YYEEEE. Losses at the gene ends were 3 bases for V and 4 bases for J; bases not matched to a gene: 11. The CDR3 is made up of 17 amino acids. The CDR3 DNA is TGTGCCAGCAGCTCCCGGACTAGCGTGTCATTATACAATGAGCAGTTCTTC. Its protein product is CASSSRTSVSLYNEQFF.

The CDR3 DNA reads as TGTGCCAGCAGCTTAAAGACTCAGTTCACCGAAAAACTGTTTTTT. It codes for CASSLKTQFTEKLFF. This chain uses TRBV7-6 with TRBJ1-4; D unresolved. The CDR3 loop spans 15 amino acids. Germline V CDR1 and CDR2: SGHVS, FNYEAQ. V lost 2 bases and J 8 bases, leaving 15 bases between the germline ends.

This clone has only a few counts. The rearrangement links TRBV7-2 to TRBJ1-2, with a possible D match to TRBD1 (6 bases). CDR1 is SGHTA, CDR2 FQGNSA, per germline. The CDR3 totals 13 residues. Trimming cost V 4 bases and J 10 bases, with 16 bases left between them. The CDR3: CASSSAWTASYTF. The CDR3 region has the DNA TGTGCCAGCAGCTCTGCTTGGACAGCATCCTACACCTTC.

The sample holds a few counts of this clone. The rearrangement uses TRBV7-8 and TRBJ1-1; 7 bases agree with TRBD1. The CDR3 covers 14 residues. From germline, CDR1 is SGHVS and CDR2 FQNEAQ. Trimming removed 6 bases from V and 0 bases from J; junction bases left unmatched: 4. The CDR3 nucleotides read TGTGCCAGCAGTTCAGGGGGGATGAACACTGAAGCTTTCTTT. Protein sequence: CASSSGGMNTEAFF.

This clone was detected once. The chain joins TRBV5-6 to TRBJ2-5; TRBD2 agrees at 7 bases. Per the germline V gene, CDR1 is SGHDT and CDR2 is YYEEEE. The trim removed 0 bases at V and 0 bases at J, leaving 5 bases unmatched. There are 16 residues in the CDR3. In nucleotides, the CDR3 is TGTGCCAGCAGCTTGGTGGGGGGGGTGGACCAAGAGACCCAGTACTTC. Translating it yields CASSLVGGVDQETQYF.

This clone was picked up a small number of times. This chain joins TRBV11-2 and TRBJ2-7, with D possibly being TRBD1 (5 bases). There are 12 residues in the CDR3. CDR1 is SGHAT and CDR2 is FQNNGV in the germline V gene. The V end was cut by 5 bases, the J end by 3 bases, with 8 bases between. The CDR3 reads CASSPDSYEQYF. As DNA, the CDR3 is TGTGCCAGCAGCCCTGACAGCTACGAGCAGTACTTC.

The CDR3 spells CASSLRGNYGYTF. CDR3 nucleotides: TGTGCCAGCAGCCTCAGGGGGAACTATGGCTACACCTTC. J is TRBJ1-2 and V is TRBV6-5, with 7 nucleotides matching TRBD1. This CDR3 has 13 residues. V shed 6 bases and J 2 bases; nucleotides not matched to a gene: 3. Germline assignment: CDR1 MNHEY and CDR2 SVGAGI.

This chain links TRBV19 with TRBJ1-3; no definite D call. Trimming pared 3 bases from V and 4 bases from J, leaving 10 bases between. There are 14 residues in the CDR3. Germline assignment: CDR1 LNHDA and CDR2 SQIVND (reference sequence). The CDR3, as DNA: TGTGCCAGTAGTATTTCGGGTTCCGGAAACACCATATATTTT. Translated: CASSISGSGNTIYF.

The DNA for the CDR3 is TGTGCCAGTAGGACAGGTTCGAACACCGGGGAGCTGTTTTTT. Its protein product is CASRTGSNTGELFF. This chain connects TRBV6-5 to TRBJ2-2, with 7 bases matching TRBD1. After removal of 9 bases from V and 0 bases from J, the junction contained 4 bases not matched to a gene. The CDR3 sequence is 14 residues long. CDR1 is MNHEY, CDR2 SVGAGI, per germline.

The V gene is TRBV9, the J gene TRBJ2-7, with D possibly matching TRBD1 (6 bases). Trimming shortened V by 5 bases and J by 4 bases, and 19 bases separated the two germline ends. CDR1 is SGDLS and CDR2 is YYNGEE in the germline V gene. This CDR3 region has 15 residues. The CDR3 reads CASSYQGTLGYEQYF. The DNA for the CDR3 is TGTGCCAGCAGTTACCAGGGGACCTTAGGATACGAGCAGTACTTC.

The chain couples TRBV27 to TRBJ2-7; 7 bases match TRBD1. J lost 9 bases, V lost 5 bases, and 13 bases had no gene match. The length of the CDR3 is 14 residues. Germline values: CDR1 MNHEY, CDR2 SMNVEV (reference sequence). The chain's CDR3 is CASSTLQGNQGQYF. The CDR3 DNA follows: TGTGCCAGCAGTACCTTACAGGGGAACCAGGGGCAGTACTTC.

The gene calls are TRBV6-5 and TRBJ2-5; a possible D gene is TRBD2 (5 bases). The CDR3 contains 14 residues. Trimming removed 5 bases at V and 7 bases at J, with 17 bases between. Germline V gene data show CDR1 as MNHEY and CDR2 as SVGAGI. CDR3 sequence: CASSPRRGGGTQYF. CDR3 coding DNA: TGTGCCAGCAGTCCACGACGGGGTGGCGGGACCCAGTACTTC.

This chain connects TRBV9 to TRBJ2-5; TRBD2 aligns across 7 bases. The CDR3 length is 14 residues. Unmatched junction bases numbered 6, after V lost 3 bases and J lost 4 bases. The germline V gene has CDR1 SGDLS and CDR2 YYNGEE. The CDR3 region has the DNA TGTGCCAGCAGCGGTGGGGGGGGTGGAGAGACCCAGTACTTC. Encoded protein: CASSGGGGGETQYF.

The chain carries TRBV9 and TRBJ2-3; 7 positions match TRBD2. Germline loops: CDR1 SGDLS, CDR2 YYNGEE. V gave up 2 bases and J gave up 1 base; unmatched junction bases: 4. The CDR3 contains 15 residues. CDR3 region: CASSVQAGRTDTQYF. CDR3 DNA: TGTGCCAGCAGCGTCCAAGCGGGGCGCACAGATACGCAGTATTTT.

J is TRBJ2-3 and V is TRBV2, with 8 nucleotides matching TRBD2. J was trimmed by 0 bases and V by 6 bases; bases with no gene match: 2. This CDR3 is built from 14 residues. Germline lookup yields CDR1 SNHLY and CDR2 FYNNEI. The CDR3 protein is CASRASGSTDTQYF. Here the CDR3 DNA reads TGTGCCAGCAGGGCTAGCGGGAGCACAGATACGCAGTATTTT.

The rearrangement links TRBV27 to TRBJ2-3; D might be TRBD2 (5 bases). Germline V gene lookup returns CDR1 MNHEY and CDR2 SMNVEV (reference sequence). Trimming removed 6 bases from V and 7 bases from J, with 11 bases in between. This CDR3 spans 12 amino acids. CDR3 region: CASSRRGNTQYF. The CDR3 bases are TGTGCCAGCAGCCGCCGGGGAAATACGCAGTATTTT.

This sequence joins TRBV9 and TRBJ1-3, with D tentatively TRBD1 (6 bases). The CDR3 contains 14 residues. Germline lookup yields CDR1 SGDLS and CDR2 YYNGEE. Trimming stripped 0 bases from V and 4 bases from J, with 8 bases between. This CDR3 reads CASSVAQGGNTIYF. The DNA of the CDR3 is TGTGCCAGCAGCGTAGCCCAGGGGGGAAACACCATATATTTT. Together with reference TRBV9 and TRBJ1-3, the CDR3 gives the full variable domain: DSGVTQTPKHLITATGQRVTLRCSPRSGDLSVYWYQQSLDQGLQFLIQYYNGEERAKGNILERFSAQQFPDLHSELNLSSLELGDSALYFCASSVAQGGNTIYFGEGSWLTVV.

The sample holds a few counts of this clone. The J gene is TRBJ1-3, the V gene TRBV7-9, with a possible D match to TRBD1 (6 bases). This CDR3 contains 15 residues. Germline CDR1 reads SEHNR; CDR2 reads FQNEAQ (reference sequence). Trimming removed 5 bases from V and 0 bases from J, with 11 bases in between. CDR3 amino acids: CASSGDRSSGNTIYF. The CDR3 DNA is TGTGCCAGCAGCGGAGACAGGAGCTCTGGAAACACCATATATTTT.

CDR3 nucleotide sequence: TGCGCCAGCAGCTACAACGCTGGGAACACTGAAGCTTTCTTT. Amino acid sequence: CASSYNAGNTEAFF. This sequence joins TRBV5-1 and TRBJ1-1; D is ambiguous. Germline CDR1 is SGHRS and CDR2 is YFSETQ. The CDR3 totals 14 residues. Trimming removed 3 bases from V and 1 base from J, with 10 bases in between.

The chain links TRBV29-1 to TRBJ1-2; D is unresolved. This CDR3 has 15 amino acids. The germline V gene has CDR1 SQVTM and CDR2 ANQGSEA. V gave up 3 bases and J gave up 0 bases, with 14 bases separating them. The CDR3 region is CSVDAGDKPNYGYTF. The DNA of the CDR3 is TGCAGCGTTGACGCCGGCGACAAGCCTAACTATGGCTACACCTTC.

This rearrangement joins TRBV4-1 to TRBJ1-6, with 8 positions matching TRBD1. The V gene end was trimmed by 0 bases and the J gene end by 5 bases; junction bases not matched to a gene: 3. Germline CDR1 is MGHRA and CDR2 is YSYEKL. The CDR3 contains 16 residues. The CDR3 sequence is CASSQDSGGNNSPLHF. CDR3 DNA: TGCGCCAGCAGCCAAGATTCAGGGGGCAATAATTCACCCCTCCACTTT.

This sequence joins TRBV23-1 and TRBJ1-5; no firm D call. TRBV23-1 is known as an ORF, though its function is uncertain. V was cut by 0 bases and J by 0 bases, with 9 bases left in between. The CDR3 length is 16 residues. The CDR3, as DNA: TGCGCCAGCAGTCAATCGGCCCCGATTAGCAATCAGCCCCAGCATTTT. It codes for CASSQSAPISNQPQHF.